These 7 T cell receptor beta chains came from one sample sequenced in a study of blood T cell repertoires in COVID-19. Generated by immunoSEQ multiplex PCR, the TCRdb table keeps only in-frame clones and is missing some. The sample has some 150,000 clones; roughly 82% are singletons. The specimen was peripheral blood. The origin of the receptors is a woman between 65 and 79 years old with acute or convalescent COVID-19.

The rearrangement joins TRBV6-5 to TRBJ2-1; the D gene is possibly TRBD1 (5 bases). The CDR3 spans 12 residues. Deletions cut 6 bases from V and 10 bases from J, with 13 bases between. The germline gives CDR1 MNHEY, CDR2 SVGAGI. This chain's CDR3 is CASSRTGLEQFF. The DNA for the CDR3 is TGTGCCAGCAGCCGAACAGGATTAGAGCAGTTCTTC.

V is TRBV24-1 and J is TRBJ2-2, with 9 bases identical to TRBD1. With 9 bases clipped from V and 3 bases from J, the junction kept 4 bases outside the gene matches. CDR1 is KGHDR, CDR2 SFDVKD, per germline. The CDR3 has 14 residues. CDR3 loop: CATGGQGDTGELFF. In DNA form, the CDR3 reads TGTGCCACCGGGGGACAGGGAGACACCGGGGAGCTGTTTTTT.

J is TRBJ1-3 and V is TRBV6-5; 7 bases match TRBD1. The germline gives CDR1 MNHEY, CDR2 SVGAGI. Germline trimming cut 10 bases from V and 0 bases from J; bases unmatched to any gene: 9. This CDR3 is built from 15 residues. The CDR3 DNA reads TGTGCCACAGCCCCCGGGACAGCCTCTGGAAACACCATATATTTT. It codes for CATAPGTASGNTIYF.

This clone was counted once. J is TRBJ2-3 and V is TRBV30, with D possibly being TRBD1 (6 bases). Germline V gives CDR1 GTSNPN, CDR2 SVGIG (reference sequence). This CDR3 comprises 16 residues. The germline V and J ends were trimmed by 4 bases and 0 bases, with 17 bases remaining between them. The CDR3 here is CAWTYRQVLSTDTQYF. The CDR3 DNA reads TGTGCCTGGACCTACAGACAGGTACTTAGCACAGATACGCAGTATTTT.

Only one count was recorded for this clone. The chain links TRBV28 to TRBJ2-7, with D perhaps TRBD1 (5 bases). CDR1 is MDHEN and CDR2 is SYDVKM in the germline V gene. The V end was cut by 2 bases, the J end by 4 bases, with 12 bases between. This CDR3 has 14 residues. CDR3 loop: CASSLARDWYEQYF. The DNA for the CDR3 is TGTGCCAGCAGTTTAGCCAGGGATTGGTACGAGCAGTACTTC.

The V gene is TRBV11-2, the J gene TRBJ2-1; the D is unclear. The CDR3 is 12 residues long. Germline values: CDR1 SGHAT, CDR2 FQNNGV. Trimming shortened V by 6 bases and J by 7 bases, and 10 bases separated the two germline ends. The CDR3 DNA is TGTGCCAGCAGTCCGTCGGGTAATGAGCAGTTCTTC. Its translation: CASSPSGNEQFF.

The chain carries TRBV6-5 and TRBJ1-2, with TRBD1 identical over 7 bases. The germline V gene encodes CDR1 MNHEY and CDR2 SVGAGI. Trimming at V came to 6 bases and at J to 6 bases, leaving 7 bases not matched to a gene. The CDR3 is 13 residues long. This chain's CDR3 is CASRRQGMNGYTF. In DNA form, the CDR3 reads TGTGCCAGCAGACGACAGGGAATGAATGGCTACACCTTC.